Below are 2 T cell receptor beta chains sequenced from a single sample in a study of T-cell memory formation after mild COVID-19 (dated by TCRdb to the early 2020s). The library was generated by 5' RACE. Reads for this sample came from an Illumina NovaSeq 6000. The public reads were reprocessed in TCRdb via fastp at Q25 and MiXCR, keeping in-frame beta chains. Rows are unified per CDR3 protein, each entry keeping the most common DNA and genes. The sample contains 500,000 to 600,000 distinct CDR3 sequences, more than 15% of them found a single time. Together, the top ten hold 12% of the sample. Sequencing input: PBMCs or a T cell subset sorted from them (not recorded which). The source is an adult woman who had mild COVID-19 (a few samples of this study predate the infection). The sample titles of this study are shuffled in the database, so cell type and time point are left out; the donor was told from shared clones.

This clonotype came up a few times. The genes are TRBV20-1 and TRBJ2-6; 11 positions match TRBD2. Trimming took 6 bases from V and 0 from J; bases not matched to a gene: 4. The CDR3 sequence is 16 residues long. CDR1 and CDR2 (germline): DFQATT, SNEGSKA (reference sequence). The CDR3 region has the DNA TGCAGTGCGGGGACTAGCGGACTCTCTGGGGCCAACGTCCTGACTTTC. Translation gives CSAGTSGLSGANVLTF.

The chain joins TRBV5-1 to TRBJ2-7; D is tentatively TRBD1 or TRBD2 (5 bases each). There are 14 residues in the CDR3. Per germline, CDR1 SGHRS and CDR2 YFSETQ. With 0 bases removed from V and 6 bases from J, the gap between germline ends came to 13 bases. CDR3 DNA sequence: TGCGCCAGCAGCTTGGAGGGAGTAGGGGTCGAGCAGTACTTC. This sequence encodes CASSLEGVGVEQYF.